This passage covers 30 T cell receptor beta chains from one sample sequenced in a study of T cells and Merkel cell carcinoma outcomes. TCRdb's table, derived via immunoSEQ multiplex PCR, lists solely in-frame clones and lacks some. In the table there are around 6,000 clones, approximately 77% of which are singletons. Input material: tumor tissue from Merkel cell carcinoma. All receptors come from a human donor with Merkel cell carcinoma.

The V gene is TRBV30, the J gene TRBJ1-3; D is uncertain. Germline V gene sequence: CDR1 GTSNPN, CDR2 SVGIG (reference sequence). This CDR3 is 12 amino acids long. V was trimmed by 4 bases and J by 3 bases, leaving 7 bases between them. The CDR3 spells CAWKMSGNTIYF. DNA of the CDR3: TGTGCCTGGAAAATGAGTGGAAACACCATATATTTT.

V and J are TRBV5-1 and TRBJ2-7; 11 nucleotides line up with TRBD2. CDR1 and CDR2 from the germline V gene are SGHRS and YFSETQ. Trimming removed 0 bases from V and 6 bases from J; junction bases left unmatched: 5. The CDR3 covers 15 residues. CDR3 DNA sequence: TGCGCCAGCAGCTTGGCTAGCGGGAGGTCGGGCGAGCAGTACTTC. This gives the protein CASSLASGRSGEQYF.

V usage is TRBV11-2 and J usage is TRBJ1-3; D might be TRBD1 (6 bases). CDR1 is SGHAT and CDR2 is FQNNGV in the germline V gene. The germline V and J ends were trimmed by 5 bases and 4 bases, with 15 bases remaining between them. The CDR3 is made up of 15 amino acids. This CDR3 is CASSASGGLGNTIYF. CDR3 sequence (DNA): TGTGCCAGCAGCGCCTCGGGGGGCTTAGGAAACACCATATATTTT.

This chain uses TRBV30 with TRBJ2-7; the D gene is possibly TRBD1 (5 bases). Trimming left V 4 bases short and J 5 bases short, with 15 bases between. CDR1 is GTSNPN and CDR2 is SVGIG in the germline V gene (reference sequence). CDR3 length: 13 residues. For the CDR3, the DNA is TGTGCCTGGACCCTAGGGGCATTGCACGAGCAGTACTTC. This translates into CAWTLGALHEQYF.

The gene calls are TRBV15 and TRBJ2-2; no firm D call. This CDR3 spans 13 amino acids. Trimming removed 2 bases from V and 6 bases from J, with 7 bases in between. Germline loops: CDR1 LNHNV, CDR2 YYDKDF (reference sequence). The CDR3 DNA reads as TGTGCCACCAGCAGACCCGATCCCGGGGAGCTGTTTTTT. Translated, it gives CATSRPDPGELFF. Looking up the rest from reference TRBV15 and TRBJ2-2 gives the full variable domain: DAMVIQNPRYQVTQFGKPVTLSCSQTLNHNVMYWYQQKSSQAPKLLFHYYDKDFNNEADTPDNFQSRRPNTSFCFLDIRSPGLGDTAMYLCATSRPDPGELFFGEGSRLTVL.

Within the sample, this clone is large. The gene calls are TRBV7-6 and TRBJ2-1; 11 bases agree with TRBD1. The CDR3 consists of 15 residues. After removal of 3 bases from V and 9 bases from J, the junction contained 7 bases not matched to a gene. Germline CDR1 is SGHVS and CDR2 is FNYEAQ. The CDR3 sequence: CASSFGQGAGGEQFF. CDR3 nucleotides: TGTGCCAGCAGCTTCGGACAGGGGGCCGGCGGTGAGCAGTTCTTC.

CDR3 nucleotides: TGTGCCAGCAGCTTGCCCGGGGGACTAGCGGGAGATGAGCAGTTCTTC. Translated: CASSLPGGLAGDEQFF. The J gene is TRBJ2-1, the V gene TRBV5-5; 14 nucleotides agree with TRBD2. Trimming took 1 base from V and 8 from J; bases not matched to a gene: 5. Germline CDR1 reads SGHKS; CDR2 reads YYEKEE (reference sequence). This CDR3 comprises 16 residues.

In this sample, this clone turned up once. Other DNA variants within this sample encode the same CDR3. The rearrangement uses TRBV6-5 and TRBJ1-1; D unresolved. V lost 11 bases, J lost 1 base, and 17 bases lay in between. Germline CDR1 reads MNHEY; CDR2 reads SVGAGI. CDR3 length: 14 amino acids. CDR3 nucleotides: TGTGCCTCTTCCCGGGATAGGGAGAACACTGAAGCTTTCTTT. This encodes CASSRDRENTEAFF.

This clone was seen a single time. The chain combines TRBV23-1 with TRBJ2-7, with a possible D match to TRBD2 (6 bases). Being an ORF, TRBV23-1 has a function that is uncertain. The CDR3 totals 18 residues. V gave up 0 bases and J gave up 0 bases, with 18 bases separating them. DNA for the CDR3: TGCGCCAGCAGTCAATCCCCGGGGCTAGCGAGTATCTCCTACGAGCAGTACTTC. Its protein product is CASSQSPGLASISYEQYF.

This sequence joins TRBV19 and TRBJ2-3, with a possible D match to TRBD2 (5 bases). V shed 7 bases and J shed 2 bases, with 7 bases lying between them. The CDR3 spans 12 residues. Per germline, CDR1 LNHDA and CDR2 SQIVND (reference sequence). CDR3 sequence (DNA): TGTGCCAGTAACGGGGACACAGATACGCAGTATTTT. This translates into CASNGDTDTQYF.

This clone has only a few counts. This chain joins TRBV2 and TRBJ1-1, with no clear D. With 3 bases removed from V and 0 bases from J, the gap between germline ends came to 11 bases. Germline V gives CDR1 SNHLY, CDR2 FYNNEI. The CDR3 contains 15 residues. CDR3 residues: CASSEFFGLNTEAFF. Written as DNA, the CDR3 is TGTGCCAGCAGTGAGTTTTTCGGACTGAACACTGAAGCTTTCTTT.

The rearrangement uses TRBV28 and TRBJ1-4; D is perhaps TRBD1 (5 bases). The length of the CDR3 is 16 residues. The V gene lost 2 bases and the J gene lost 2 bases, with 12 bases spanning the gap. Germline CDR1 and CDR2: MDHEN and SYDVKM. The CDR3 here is CASSLRGAGTNEKLFF. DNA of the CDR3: TGTGCCAGCAGTTTAAGAGGGGCCGGGACTAATGAAAAACTGTTTTTT.

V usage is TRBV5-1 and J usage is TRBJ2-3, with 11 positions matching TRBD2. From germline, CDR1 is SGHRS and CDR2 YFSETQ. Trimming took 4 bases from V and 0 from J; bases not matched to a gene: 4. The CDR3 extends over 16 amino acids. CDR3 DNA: TGCGCCAGCAGCCTGGGGACTAGCGGAAGCACAGATACGCAGTATTTT. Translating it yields CASSLGTSGSTDTQYF.

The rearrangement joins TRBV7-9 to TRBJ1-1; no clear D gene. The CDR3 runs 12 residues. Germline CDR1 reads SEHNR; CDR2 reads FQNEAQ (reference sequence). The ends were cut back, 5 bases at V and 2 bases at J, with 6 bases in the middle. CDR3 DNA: TGTGCCAGCAGCCCCCGTAACACTGAAGCTTTCTTT. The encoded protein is CASSPRNTEAFF.

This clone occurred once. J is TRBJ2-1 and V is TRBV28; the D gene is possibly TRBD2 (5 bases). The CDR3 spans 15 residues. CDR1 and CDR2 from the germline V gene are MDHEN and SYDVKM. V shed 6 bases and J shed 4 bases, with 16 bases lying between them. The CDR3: CASSAGWEIYNEQFF. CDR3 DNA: TGTGCCAGCAGCGCCGGCTGGGAGATTTACAATGAGCAGTTCTTC.

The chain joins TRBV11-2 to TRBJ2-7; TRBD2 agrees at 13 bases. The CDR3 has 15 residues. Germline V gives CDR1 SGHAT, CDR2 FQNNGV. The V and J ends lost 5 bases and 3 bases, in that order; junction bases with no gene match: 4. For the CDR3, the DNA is TGTGCCAGCAGCATAAGGACTAGCGGGAGCTACGAGCAGTACTTC. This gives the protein CASSIRTSGSYEQYF.

CDR3 nucleotides: TGCGCCAGCAGCTCCAACCGGGACAGGGACCCCGGGGAGCTGTTTTTT. Its protein is CASSSNRDRDPGELFF. This sequence joins TRBV5-1 and TRBJ2-2; 9 bases match TRBD1. Germline V gene data show CDR1 as SGHRS and CDR2 as YFSETQ. This CDR3 has 16 residues. Unmatched junction bases numbered 9, after V lost 3 bases and J lost 6 bases.

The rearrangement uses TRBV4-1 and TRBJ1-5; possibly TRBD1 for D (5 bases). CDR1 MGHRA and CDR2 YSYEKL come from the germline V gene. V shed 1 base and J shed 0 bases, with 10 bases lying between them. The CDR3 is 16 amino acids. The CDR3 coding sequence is TGCGCCAGCAGCCAAGCGGCAGGGACTAGCAATCAGCCCCAGCATTTT. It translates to CASSQAAGTSNQPQHF.

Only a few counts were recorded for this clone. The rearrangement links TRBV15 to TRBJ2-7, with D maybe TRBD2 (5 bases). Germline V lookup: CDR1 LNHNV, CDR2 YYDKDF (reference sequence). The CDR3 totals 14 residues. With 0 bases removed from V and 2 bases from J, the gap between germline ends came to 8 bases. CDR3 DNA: TGTGCCACCAGCAGAGATGGAGGTCCCTACGAGCAGTACTTC. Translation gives CATSRDGGPYEQYF.

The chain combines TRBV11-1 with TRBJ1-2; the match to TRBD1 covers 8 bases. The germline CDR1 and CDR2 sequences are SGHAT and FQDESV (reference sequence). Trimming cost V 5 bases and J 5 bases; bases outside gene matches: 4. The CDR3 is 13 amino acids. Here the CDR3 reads CASSLDRGYGYTF. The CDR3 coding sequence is TGTGCCAGCAGCCTTGACAGGGGATATGGCTACACCTTC.

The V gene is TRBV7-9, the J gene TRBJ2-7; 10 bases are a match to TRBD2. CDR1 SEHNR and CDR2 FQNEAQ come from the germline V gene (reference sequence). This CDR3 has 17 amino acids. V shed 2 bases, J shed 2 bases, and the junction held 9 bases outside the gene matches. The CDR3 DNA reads TGTGCCAGCAGCTTACCCGATCTAGCGGGAGACCCCTACGAGCAGTACTTC. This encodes CASSLPDLAGDPYEQYF.

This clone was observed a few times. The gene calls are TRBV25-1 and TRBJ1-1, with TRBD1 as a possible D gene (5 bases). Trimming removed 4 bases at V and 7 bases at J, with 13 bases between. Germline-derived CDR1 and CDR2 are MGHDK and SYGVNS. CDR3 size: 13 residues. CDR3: CASSGGTGIEAFF. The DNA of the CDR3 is TGTGCCAGCAGTGGGGGGACGGGGATTGAAGCTTTCTTT. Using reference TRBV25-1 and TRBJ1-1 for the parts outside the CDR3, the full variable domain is EADIYQTPRYLVIGTGKKITLECSQTMGHDKMYWYQQDPGMELHLIHYSYGVNSTEKGDLSSESTVSRIRTEHFPLTLESARPSHTSQYLCASSGGTGIEAFFGQGTRLTVV.

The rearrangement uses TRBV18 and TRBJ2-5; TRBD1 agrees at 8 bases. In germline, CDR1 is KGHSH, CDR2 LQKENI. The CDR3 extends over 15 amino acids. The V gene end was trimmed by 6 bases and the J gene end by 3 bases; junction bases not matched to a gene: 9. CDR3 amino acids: CASSPTGTGEETQYF. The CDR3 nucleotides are TGTGCCAGCTCGCCCACCGGGACAGGTGAAGAGACCCAGTACTTC.

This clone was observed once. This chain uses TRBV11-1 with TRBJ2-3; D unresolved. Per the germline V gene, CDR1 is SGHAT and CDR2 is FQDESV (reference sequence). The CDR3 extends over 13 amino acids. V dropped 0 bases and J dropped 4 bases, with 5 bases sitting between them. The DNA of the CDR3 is TGTGCCAGCAGCTTAGCCTTATCAGATACGCAGTATTTT. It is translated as CASSLALSDTQYF.

CDR3 sequence: CASSLGGGSYNEQFF. DNA for the CDR3: TGTGCCAGCAGCTTAGGGGGGGGCTCCTACAATGAGCAGTTCTTC. V usage is TRBV5-6 and J usage is TRBJ2-1; perhaps TRBD2 as D (7 bases). V lost 2 bases and J 0 bases, leaving 9 bases between the germline ends. Germline CDR1 and CDR2: SGHDT and YYEEEE. The CDR3 has 15 residues.

The CDR3 bases are TGCGCCAGCAGCCAAGGGCAGGGACGGGGTCAGCCCCAGCATTTT. Protein: CASSQGQGRGQPQHF. The chain recombines TRBV4-1 with TRBJ1-5; possible D gene TRBD1, 5 bases. This CDR3 has 15 amino acids. Germline lookup yields CDR1 MGHRA and CDR2 YSYEKL. Trimming pared 1 base from V and 6 bases from J, leaving 13 bases between.

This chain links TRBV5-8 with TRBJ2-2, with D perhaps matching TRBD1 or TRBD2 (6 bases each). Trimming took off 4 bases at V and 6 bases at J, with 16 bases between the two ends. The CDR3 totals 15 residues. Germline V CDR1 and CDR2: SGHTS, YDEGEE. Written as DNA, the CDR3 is TGTGCCAGCAGCAAATCAACGGGGGCCCCCGGGGAGCTGTTTTTT. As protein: CASSKSTGAPGELFF.

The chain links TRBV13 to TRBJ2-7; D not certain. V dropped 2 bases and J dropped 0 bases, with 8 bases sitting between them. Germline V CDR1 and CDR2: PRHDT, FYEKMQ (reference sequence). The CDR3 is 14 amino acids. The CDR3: CASSLRGLSYEQYF. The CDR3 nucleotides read TGTGCCAGCAGCTTACGAGGCCTCTCCTACGAGCAGTACTTC.

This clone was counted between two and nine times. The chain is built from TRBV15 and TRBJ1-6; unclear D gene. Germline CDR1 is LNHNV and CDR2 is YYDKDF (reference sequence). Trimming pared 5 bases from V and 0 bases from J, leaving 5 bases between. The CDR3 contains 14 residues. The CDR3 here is CATSGSSYNSPLHF. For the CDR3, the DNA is TGTGCCACCAGCGGTAGCTCCTATAATTCACCCCTCCACTTT.

In DNA, the CDR3 is TGCGCCAGCCGACAGAGCTATGGCTACACCTTC. It specifies CASRQSYGYTF. The chain couples TRBV5-1 to TRBJ1-2, with D perhaps TRBD1 (5 bases). This CDR3 contains 11 residues. CDR1 and CDR2 from the germline V gene are SGHRS and YFSETQ. Trimming left V 7 bases short and J 4 bases short, with 8 bases between.